One sample yielded the 29 T cell receptor beta chains listed below, sequenced in a study of blood T cell repertoires in COVID-19. Produced via immunoSEQ multiplex PCR; TCRdb's table is partial and in-frame only. Of about 240,000 clones in the sample, approximately 85% were seen once. The source material was peripheral blood. The receptors come from a woman in her fifties or sixties with active or convalescent COVID-19.

The V and J genes are TRBV5-1 and TRBJ1-2, with TRBD1 matching 7 bases. Germline V gives CDR1 SGHRS, CDR2 YFSETQ. There are 13 residues in the CDR3. The junction had 0 bases not matched to a gene; V was cut back by 0 bases and J by 4 bases. CDR3 region: CASSLEGAYGYTF. The CDR3 nucleotides are TGCGCCAGCAGCTTGGAGGGGGCCTATGGCTACACCTTC.

The V gene is TRBV19, the J gene TRBJ1-1, with TRBD1 as a possible D gene (5 bases). Germline V gene lookup returns CDR1 LNHDA and CDR2 SQIVND (reference sequence). Trimming took 4 bases from V and 8 from J, leaving 11 bases between them. The CDR3 is made up of 12 amino acids. The CDR3, as DNA: TGTGCCAGTAGTAACCTCTACAGGGAAGCTTTCTTT. This gives the protein CASSNLYREAFF.

This clone has only one observation. The chain couples TRBV7-9 to TRBJ2-2, with D tentatively TRBD2 (7 bases). This CDR3 region has 17 residues. V lost 4 bases and J lost 0, with 15 bases in between. Germline loops: CDR1 SEHNR, CDR2 FQNEAQ (reference sequence). The CDR3 sequence is CASSSGAGEPNTGELFF. CDR3 sequence (DNA): TGTGCCAGCAGCTCGGGGGCGGGGGAGCCGAACACCGGGGAGCTGTTTTTT.

DNA for the CDR3: TGTGCCAGCAGCAAAGAGTTTGGCAGGGGGGACGTGAACACTGAAGCTTTCTTT. Translated: CASSKEFGRGDVNTEAFF. This rearrangement joins TRBV21-1 to TRBJ1-1; the table assigns TRBD1, which was not confirmed against the DNA. TRBV21-1 is assigned pseudogene status. The CDR3 is made up of 18 amino acids.

The chain employs TRBV11-2 and TRBJ1-6, with 7 bases identical to TRBD1. Trimming cost V 1 base and J 7 bases; bases outside gene matches: 10. The CDR3 has 17 amino acids. From germline, CDR1 is SGHAT and CDR2 FQNNGV. The CDR3 region is CASSLGRQGSKNSPLHF. CDR3 bases: TGTGCCAGCAGCTTAGGCCGACAGGGATCCAAAAATTCACCCCTCCACTTT.

This chain links TRBV10-3 with TRBJ1-5; D is possibly TRBD1 (6 bases). This CDR3 region has 15 residues. V lost 4 bases, J lost 3 bases, and 13 bases lay in between. Germline CDR1 reads ENHRY; CDR2 reads SYGVKD. The CDR3 DNA reads as TGTGCCATCAGTGGGACCCGGGACACCAATCAGCCCCAGCATTTT. Translated, it gives CAISGTRDTNQPQHF.

The chain employs TRBV5-1 and TRBJ2-7; tentative D call: TRBD2 (5 bases). V was cut by 0 bases and J by 3 bases, with 13 bases left in between. There are 15 residues in the CDR3. Germline V gene lookup returns CDR1 SGHRS and CDR2 YFSETQ. The CDR3 sequence is CASSLGEGRIYEQYF. CDR3 sequence (DNA): TGCGCCAGCAGCTTGGGTGAAGGGAGAATCTACGAGCAGTACTTC.

This CDR3 is CASSLIIREGGYTF. CDR3 nucleotides: TGCGCCAGCAGCCTAATTATCAGGGAAGGAGGCTACACCTTC. The chain combines TRBV4-3 with TRBJ1-2; the D gene is possibly TRBD1 (5 bases). V gave up 4 bases and J gave up 8 bases, with 17 bases separating them. This CDR3 has 14 residues. The germline V gene has CDR1 LGHNA and CDR2 YSLEER.

This chain connects TRBV6-5 to TRBJ1-6; the D gene is possibly TRBD1 (5 bases). The CDR3 has 16 amino acids. Trimming cost V 0 bases and J 3 bases, with 9 bases left between them. The germline V gene encodes CDR1 MNHEY and CDR2 SVGAGI. The CDR3 loop is CASSYSRGHYNSPLHF. The DNA for the CDR3 is TGTGCCAGCAGTTACTCGAGAGGACACTATAATTCACCCCTCCACTTT.

The genes are TRBV5-8 and TRBJ1-1; 7 bases line up with TRBD1. Germline loops: CDR1 SGHTS, CDR2 YDEGEE. V lost 8 bases, J lost 2 bases, and 6 bases stayed unmatched. The CDR3 contains 13 residues. The CDR3: CARNRGTNTEAFF. The CDR3 DNA reads TGTGCCAGAAACAGGGGAACAAACACTGAAGCTTTCTTT.

V gene TRBV11-2 combines with J gene TRBJ2-1, with 14 bases lining up with TRBD2. The CDR3 is 16 residues long. Unmatched junction bases numbered 6, after V lost 5 bases and J lost 6 bases. Looked up from germline, CDR1 is SGHAT and CDR2 is FQNNGV. The CDR3 nucleotides are TGTGCCAGCAGCCTTGGGACTAGCGGGGGCCCCAATGAGCAGTTCTTC. This encodes CASSLGTSGGPNEQFF. The variable domain in full, with the rest retrieved from reference TRBV11-2 and TRBJ2-1, is EAGVAQSPRYKIIEKRQSVAFWCNPISGHATLYWYQQILGQGPKLLIQFQNNGVVDDSQLPKDRFSAERLKGVDSTLKIQPAKLEDSAVYLCASSLGTSGGPNEQFFGPGTRLTVL.

This clone has only a few counts. This chain uses TRBV5-3 with TRBJ1-6; D is unclear. TRBV5-3 is an ORF, and what it does is uncertain. With 4 bases removed from V and 15 bases from J, the gap between germline ends came to 20 bases. CDR3 length: 14 amino acids. DNA of the CDR3: TGTGCCAGAAGCGAAATCGACGGCTGGCCGGGCCTCCACTTT. This encodes CARSEIDGWPGLHF.

The gene calls are TRBV4-1 and TRBJ2-1; D is perhaps TRBD1 (5 bases). The V gene lost 1 base and the J gene lost 5 bases, with 6 bases spanning the gap. The CDR3 extends over 13 amino acids. Looked up from germline, CDR1 is MGHRA and CDR2 is YSYEKL. CDR3 nucleotide sequence: TGCGCCAGCAGCCAAGTCAGGGACAATGAGCAGTTCTTC. It translates to CASSQVRDNEQFF.

This chain joins TRBV7-9 and TRBJ2-5, with D possibly matching TRBD1 (6 bases). The V end lost 4 bases, the J end lost 5 bases, and 11 bases lay between the germline ends. The CDR3 extends over 13 amino acids. From germline, CDR1 is SEHNR and CDR2 FQNEAQ (reference sequence). The CDR3 loop reads CASSSLRGETQYF. The CDR3 DNA is TGTGCCAGCAGCTCACTAAGGGGGGAGACCCAGTACTTC.

The chain recombines TRBV6-2 or TRBV6-3 with TRBJ2-1; TRBD1 is a possible D gene (6 bases). V was shortened by 4 bases and J by 2 bases, with 12 bases between the two germline ends. The CDR3 has 15 amino acids. Germline loops: CDR1 MNHEY, CDR2 SVGEGT. This chain's CDR3 is CASSSRTGPYNEQFF. In nucleotides, the CDR3 is TGTGCCAGCAGTTCCCGAACAGGGCCCTACAATGAGCAGTTCTTC.

The DNA of the CDR3 is TGTGCCAGCAGCTTAGCGATCGGCAATGAGCAGTTCTTC. Translating gives CASSLAIGNEQFF. J is TRBJ2-1 and V is TRBV11-3; D is undetermined. The germline CDR1 and CDR2 sequences are SGHNT and YENEEA. CDR3 size: 13 residues. V gave up 1 base and J gave up 6 bases, with 7 bases separating them.

In DNA, the CDR3 is TGTGCCTGGGGGACAGGGCGTGAAAAACTGTTTTTT. Protein product: CAWGTGREKLFF. The chain couples TRBV30 to TRBJ1-4; 9 bases line up with TRBD1. This CDR3 is built from 12 residues. The germline V gene encodes CDR1 GTSNPN and CDR2 SVGIG (reference sequence). Trimming took 5 bases from V and 7 from J; bases not matched to a gene: 2.

This clone is a singleton in its sample. The V call is TRBV18, the J call TRBJ1-5; D may be TRBD1 (6 bases). This CDR3 comprises 15 residues. From germline, CDR1 is KGHSH and CDR2 LQKENI. V lost 5 bases, J lost 1 base, and 12 bases lay in between. The chain's CDR3 is CASSTGKGSNQPQHF. For the CDR3, the DNA is TGTGCCAGCTCAACAGGGAAGGGAAGCAATCAGCCCCAGCATTTT. Using reference TRBV18 and TRBJ1-5 for the parts outside the CDR3, the full variable domain is NAGVMQNPRHLVRRRGQEARLRCSPMKGHSHVYWYRQLPEEGLKFMVYLQKENIIDESGMPKERFSAEFPKEGPSILRIQQVVRGDSAAYFCASSTGKGSNQPQHFGDGTRLSIL.

This chain joins TRBV7-2 and TRBJ2-7; D gene ambiguous. CDR3 size: 12 residues. CDR1 and CDR2 from the germline V gene are SGHTA and FQGNSA. Trimming removed 2 bases from V and 4 bases from J, with 6 bases in between. Here the CDR3 reads CASSLFVYEQYF. CDR3 DNA: TGTGCCAGCAGCTTATTCGTGTACGAGCAGTACTTC.

This chain links TRBV18 with TRBJ2-7; D ambiguous. Per the germline V gene, CDR1 is KGHSH and CDR2 is LQKENI. Trimming removed 1 base at V and 4 bases at J, with 5 bases between. The CDR3 is 12 residues long. The CDR3 region is CASSPQTYEQYF. In nucleotides, the CDR3 is TGTGCCAGCTCACCACAGACTTACGAGCAGTACTTC.

The genes are TRBV27 and TRBJ1-1; D is unresolved. There are 12 residues in the CDR3. V lost 6 bases and J 3 bases, leaving 8 bases between the germline ends. Germline V gene data show CDR1 as MNHEY and CDR2 as SMNVEV (reference sequence). The CDR3 sequence is CASRSSYTEAFF. As DNA, the CDR3 is TGTGCCAGCAGGTCCTCCTACACTGAAGCTTTCTTT.

This clone is a singleton in its sample. This chain joins TRBV6-5 and TRBJ2-1; TRBD2 matches at 7 bases. Trimming at V came to 6 bases and at J to 4 bases, leaving 9 bases not matched to a gene. Germline CDR1 and CDR2: MNHEY and SVGAGI. The CDR3 is 15 residues long. The CDR3 DNA is TGTGCCAGCAGGTCCTGGCCTAGCGGATACAATGAGCAGTTCTTC. Amino acid sequence: CASRSWPSGYNEQFF.

This chain joins TRBV3-1 (or the pseudogene TRBV3-2) and TRBJ2-3, with TRBD2 identical over 8 bases. The CDR3 consists of 17 residues. V lost 4 bases and J lost 0; bases outside the gene matches: 9. CDR1 LGHDT and CDR2 YNNKEL come from the germline V gene (reference sequence). CDR3 in DNA: TGTGCCAGCAGCCCCCGGGGGGGGCGGATGAGCACAGATACGCAGTATTTT. Protein: CASSPRGGRMSTDTQYF.

V and J are TRBV6-5 and TRBJ1-2, with TRBD1 matching over 9 bases. Looked up from germline, CDR1 is MNHEY and CDR2 is SVGAGI. Germline trimming cut 10 bases from V and 5 bases from J; bases unmatched to any gene: 11. This CDR3 comprises 14 residues. The CDR3 region is CATHIPDRGYGYTF. The DNA of the CDR3 is TGTGCCACCCATATTCCTGACAGGGGGTATGGCTACACCTTC.

This chain links TRBV4-2 with TRBJ1-1; D not resolved. CDR3 length: 14 residues. With 3 bases removed from V and 0 bases from J, the gap between germline ends came to 8 bases. Germline assignment: CDR1 LGHNA and CDR2 YNFKEQ. The CDR3 region is CASSQGEVNTEAFF. The DNA for the CDR3 is TGTGCCAGCAGCCAGGGTGAGGTGAACACTGAAGCTTTCTTT.

This clone was seen only a few times. The rearrangement joins TRBV5-4 to TRBJ1-2; D may be TRBD1 (6 bases). V lost 0 bases and J 6 bases, leaving 9 bases between the germline ends. The CDR3 is 13 residues long. Germline loops: CDR1 SGHNT, CDR2 YYREEE (reference sequence). CDR3 sequence reads: CASSLVGANGYTF. DNA of the CDR3: TGTGCCAGCAGCTTGGTGGGGGCCAATGGCTACACCTTC.

This rearrangement joins TRBV14 to TRBJ2-5; perhaps TRBD2 as D (6 bases). Trimming shortened V by 4 bases and J by 4 bases, and 16 bases separated the two germline ends. The CDR3 loop spans 15 amino acids. In germline, CDR1 is SGHDN, CDR2 FVKESK. This chain's CDR3 is CASSRGGVGGETQYF. In nucleotides, the CDR3 is TGTGCCAGCAGCCGCGGAGGAGTGGGGGGAGAGACCCAGTACTTC. Full variable domain (remainder filled in from reference TRBV14 and TRBJ2-5): EAGVTQFPSHSVIEKGQTVTLRCDPISGHDNLYWYRRVMGKEIKFLLHFVKESKQDESGMPNNRFLAERTGGTYSTLKVQPAELEDSGVYFCASSRGGVGGETQYFGPGTRLLVL.

The V gene is TRBV6-2 or TRBV6-3, the J gene TRBJ1-1; D ambiguous. Germline V CDR1 and CDR2: MNHEY, SVGEGT. The length of the CDR3 is 14 residues. Trimming cost V 2 bases and J 5 bases, with 12 bases left between them. The CDR3 sequence: CASSYVAGKTEAFF. Here the CDR3 DNA reads TGTGCCAGCAGTTACGTGGCAGGAAAGACTGAAGCTTTCTTT.

In its sample, this clone was seen a few times. The chain uses TRBV6-2 or TRBV6-3 and TRBJ1-1; D remains ambiguous. Germline CDR1 MNHEY, CDR2 SVGEGT. This CDR3 has 15 amino acids. V lost 2 bases and J lost 4, with 14 bases in between. The CDR3 loop reads CASSYRGSPSTEAFF. The CDR3 region has the DNA TGTGCCAGCAGTTACCGGGGTAGTCCGTCCACTGAAGCTTTCTTT.